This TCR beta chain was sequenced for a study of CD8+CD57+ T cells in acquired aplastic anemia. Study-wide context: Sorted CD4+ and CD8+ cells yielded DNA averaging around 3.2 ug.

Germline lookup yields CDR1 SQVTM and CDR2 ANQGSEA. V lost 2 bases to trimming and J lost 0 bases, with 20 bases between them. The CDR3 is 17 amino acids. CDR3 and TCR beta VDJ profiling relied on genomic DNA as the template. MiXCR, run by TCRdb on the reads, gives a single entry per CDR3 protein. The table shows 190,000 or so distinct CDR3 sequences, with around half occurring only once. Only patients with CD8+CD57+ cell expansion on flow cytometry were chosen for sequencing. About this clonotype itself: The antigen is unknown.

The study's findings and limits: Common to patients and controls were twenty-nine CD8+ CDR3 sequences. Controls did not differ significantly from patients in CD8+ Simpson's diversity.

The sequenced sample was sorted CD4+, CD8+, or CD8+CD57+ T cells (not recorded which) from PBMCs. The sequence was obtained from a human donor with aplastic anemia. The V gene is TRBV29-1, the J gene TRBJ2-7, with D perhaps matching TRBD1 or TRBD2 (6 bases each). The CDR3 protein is CSVETGLGGLSSYEQYF. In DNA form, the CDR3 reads TGCAGCGTTGAAACGGGTTTGGGGGGCCTTAGCTCCTACGAGCAGTACTTC.